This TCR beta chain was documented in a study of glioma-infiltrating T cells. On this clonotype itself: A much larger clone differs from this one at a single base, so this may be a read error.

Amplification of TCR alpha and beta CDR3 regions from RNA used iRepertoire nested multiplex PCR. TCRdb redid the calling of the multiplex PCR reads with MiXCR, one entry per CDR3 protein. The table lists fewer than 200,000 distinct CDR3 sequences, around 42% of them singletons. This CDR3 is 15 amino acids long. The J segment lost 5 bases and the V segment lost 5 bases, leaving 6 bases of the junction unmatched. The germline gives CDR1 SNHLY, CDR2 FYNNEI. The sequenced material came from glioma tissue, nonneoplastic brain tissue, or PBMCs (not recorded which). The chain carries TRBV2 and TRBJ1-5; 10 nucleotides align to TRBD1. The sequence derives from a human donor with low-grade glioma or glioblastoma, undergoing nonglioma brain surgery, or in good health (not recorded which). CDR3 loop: CASSSGTGDHQPQHF. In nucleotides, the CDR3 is TGTGCCAGCAGTTCCGGGACAGGGGACCATCAGCCCCAGCATTTT.